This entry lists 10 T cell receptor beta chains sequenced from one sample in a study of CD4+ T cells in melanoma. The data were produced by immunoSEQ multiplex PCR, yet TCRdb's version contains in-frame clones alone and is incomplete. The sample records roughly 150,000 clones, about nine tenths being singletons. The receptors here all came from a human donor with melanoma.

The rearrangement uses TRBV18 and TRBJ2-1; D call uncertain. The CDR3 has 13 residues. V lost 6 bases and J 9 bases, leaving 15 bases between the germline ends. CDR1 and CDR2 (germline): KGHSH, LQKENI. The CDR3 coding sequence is TGTGCCAGCTCCCTTCTAATCACTCCTGAGCAGTTCTTC. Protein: CASSLLITPEQFF. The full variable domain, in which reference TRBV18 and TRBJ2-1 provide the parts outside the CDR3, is NAGVMQNPRHLVRRRGQEARLRCSPMKGHSHVYWYRQLPEEGLKFMVYLQKENIIDESGMPKERFSAEFPKEGPSILRIQQVVRGDSAAYFCASSLLITPEQFFGPGTRLTVL.

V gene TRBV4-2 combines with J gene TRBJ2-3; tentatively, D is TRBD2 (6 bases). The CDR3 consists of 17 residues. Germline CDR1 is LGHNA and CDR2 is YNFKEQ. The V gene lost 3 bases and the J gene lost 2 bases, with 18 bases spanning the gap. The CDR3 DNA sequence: TGTGCCAGCAGCCATCCTGGCGGGGACTCATACACAGATACGCAGTATTTT. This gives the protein CASSHPGGDSYTDTQYF.

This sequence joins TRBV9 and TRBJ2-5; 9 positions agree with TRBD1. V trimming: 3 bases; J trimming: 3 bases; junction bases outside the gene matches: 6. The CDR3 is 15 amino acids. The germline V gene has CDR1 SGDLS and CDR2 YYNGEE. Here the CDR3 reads CASSAYRGREETQYF. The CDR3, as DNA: TGTGCCAGCAGCGCCTACAGGGGGCGCGAAGAGACCCAGTACTTC.

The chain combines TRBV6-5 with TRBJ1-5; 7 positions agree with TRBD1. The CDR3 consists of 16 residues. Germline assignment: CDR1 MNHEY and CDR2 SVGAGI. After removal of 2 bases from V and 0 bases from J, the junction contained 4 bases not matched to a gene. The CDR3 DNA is TGTGCCAGCAGTTACCGGCACAGGGGTAGCAATCAGCCCCAGCATTTT. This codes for CASSYRHRGSNQPQHF.

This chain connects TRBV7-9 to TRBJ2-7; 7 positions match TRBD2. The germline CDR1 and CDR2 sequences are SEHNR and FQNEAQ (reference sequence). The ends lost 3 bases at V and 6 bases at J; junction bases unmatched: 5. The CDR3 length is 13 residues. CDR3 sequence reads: CASSLGGRVEQYF. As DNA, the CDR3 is TGTGCCAGCAGCTTGGGGGGGAGGGTCGAGCAGTACTTC.

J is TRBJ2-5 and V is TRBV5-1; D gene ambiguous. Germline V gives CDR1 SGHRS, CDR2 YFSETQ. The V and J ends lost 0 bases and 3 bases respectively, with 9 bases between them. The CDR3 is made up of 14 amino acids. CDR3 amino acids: CASSLGHAKETQYF. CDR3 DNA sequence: TGCGCCAGCAGCTTGGGACATGCAAAAGAGACCCAGTACTTC.

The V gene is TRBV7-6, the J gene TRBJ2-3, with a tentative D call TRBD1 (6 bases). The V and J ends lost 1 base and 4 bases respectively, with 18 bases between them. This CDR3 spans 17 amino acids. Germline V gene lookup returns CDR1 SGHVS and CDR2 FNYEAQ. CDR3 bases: TGTGCCAGCAGCTTAGAGGGGGTGGTGGGAAGGGCAGATACGCAGTATTTT. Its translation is CASSLEGVVGRADTQYF.

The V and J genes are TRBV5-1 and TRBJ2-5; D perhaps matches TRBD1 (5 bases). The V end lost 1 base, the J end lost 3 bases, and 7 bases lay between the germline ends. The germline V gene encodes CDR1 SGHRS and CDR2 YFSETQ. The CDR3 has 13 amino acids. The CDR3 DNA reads TGCGCCAGCAGCTTGCAGGGAAAAGAGACCCAGTACTTC. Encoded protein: CASSLQGKETQYF.

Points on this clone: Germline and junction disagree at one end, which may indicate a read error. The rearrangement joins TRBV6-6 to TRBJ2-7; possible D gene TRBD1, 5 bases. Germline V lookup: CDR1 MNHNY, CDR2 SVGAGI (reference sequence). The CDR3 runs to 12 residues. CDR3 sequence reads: CASSYSDTETRF. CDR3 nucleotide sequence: TGTGCCAGCAGTTACTCGGACACGGAAACTCGCTTC.

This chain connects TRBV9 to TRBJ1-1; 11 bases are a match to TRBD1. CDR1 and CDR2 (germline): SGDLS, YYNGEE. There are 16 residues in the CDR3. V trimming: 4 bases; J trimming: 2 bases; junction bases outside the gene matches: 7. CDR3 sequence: CASSQGTGGVNTEAFF. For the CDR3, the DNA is TGTGCCAGCAGCCAGGGGACAGGGGGTGTTAACACTGAAGCTTTCTTT.